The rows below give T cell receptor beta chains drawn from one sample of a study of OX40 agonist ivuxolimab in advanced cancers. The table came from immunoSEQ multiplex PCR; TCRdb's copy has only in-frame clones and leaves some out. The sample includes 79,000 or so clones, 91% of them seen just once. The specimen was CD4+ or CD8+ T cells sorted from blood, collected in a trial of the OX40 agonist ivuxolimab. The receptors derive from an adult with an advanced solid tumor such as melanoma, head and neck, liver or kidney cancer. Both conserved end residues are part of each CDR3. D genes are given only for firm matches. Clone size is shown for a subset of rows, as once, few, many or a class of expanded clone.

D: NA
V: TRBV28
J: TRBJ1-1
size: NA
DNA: TGTGCCAGCAGTTCCCTGGGCCCTGAAGCTTTCTTT
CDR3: CASSSLGPEAFF

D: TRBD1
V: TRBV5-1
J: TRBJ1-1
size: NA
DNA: TGCGCCAGCAGACAGACAGGGGGGAACACTGAAGCTTTCTTT
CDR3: CASRQTGGNTEAFF

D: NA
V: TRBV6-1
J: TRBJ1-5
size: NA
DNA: TGTGCCAGCACCCTAGAGGTCTCTAGCAATCAGCCCCAGCATTTT
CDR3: CASTLEVSSNQPQHF

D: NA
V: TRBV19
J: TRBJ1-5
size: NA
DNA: TGTGCCAGTAGTATTGGTGCAGGGTCCAATCAGCCCCAGCATTTT
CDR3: CASSIGAGSNQPQHF

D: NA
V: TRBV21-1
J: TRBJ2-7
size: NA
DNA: TGCGCACCCGATTACGAGCAGTACTTC
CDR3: CAPDYEQYF

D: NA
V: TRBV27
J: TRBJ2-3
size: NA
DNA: TGTGCCAGCAGTCCCTGGAGTGGGGCGCAGAGGTTCGCAGATACGCAGTATTTT
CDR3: CASSPWSGAQRFADTQYF

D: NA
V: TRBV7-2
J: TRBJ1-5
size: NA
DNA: TGTGCCAGCGGCCGACAATCCAATCAGCCCCAGCATTTT
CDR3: CASGRQSNQPQHF

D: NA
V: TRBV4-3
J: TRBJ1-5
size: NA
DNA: TGCGCCAGCAGCCAACAAAGGTGGGGAGATCAGCCCCAGCATTTT
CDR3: CASSQQRWGDQPQHF

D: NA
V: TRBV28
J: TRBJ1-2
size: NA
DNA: TGTGCCAGCAGACCCTTCGTCGGACTACAGGGCAACTATGGCTACACCTTC
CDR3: CASRPFVGLQGNYGYTF

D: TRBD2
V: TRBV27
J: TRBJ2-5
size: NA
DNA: TGTGCCAGCAAATCAGGCCGTATGACTAGCGGGGGCCAAGAGACCCAGTACTTC
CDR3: CASKSGRMTSGGQETQYF

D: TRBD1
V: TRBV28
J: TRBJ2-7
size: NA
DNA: TGTGCCAGCAGTCCGGGACAGAGGACCTACGAGCAGTACTTC
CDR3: CASSPGQRTYEQYF

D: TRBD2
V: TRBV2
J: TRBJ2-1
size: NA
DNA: TGTGCCAGCAGTGTCAGCGGGAGGGCCGGGGTCTTC
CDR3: CASSVSGRAGVF

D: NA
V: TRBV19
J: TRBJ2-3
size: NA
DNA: TGTGCCAGTAGTAAAGGTCTAGCTGGGGATACGCAGTATTTT
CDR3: CASSKGLAGDTQYF

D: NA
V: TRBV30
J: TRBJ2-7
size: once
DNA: TGTGCCTGGAGCGCCATGAAATTCTACGAGCAGTACTTC
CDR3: CAWSAMKFYEQYF

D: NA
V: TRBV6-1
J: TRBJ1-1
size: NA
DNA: TGTGCCAGCACTCCGGCTACGAACACTGAAGCTTTCTTT
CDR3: CASTPATNTEAFF

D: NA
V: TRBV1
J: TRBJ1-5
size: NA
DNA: TGCACCAGCAGCCAAACTACAGGGGGCGATCAGCCCCAGCATTTT
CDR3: CTSSQTTGGDQPQHF

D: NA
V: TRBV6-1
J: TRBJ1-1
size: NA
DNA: TGTGCCACCCGAACTGTTGTGAACACTGAAGCTTTCTTT
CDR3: CATRTVVNTEAFF

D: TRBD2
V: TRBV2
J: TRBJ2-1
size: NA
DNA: TGTGCCAGCAGTAAAGCGGGAGTCCCGCCAAATGAGCAGTTCTTC
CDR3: CASSKAGVPPNEQFF

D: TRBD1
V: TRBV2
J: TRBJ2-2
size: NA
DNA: TGTGCCAGCAGGGGGACAGGGGGAAACACCGGGGAGCTGTTTTTT
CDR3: CASRGTGGNTGELFF

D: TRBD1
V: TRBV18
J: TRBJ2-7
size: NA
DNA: TGTGCCAGCTCACCGATGGACAGGGACTACGAGCAGTACTTC
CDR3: CASSPMDRDYEQYF

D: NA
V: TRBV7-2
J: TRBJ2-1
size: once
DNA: TGTGCCAGCAGCTTATTCACTCAGGGGGGAGGACTCTACAATGAGCAGTTCTTC
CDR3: CASSLFTQGGGLYNEQFF

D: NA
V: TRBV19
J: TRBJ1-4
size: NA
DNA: TGTGCCAGTAGTATGATGGGGCAGGGTAGAGAAAAACTGTTTTTT
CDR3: CASSMMGQGREKLFF

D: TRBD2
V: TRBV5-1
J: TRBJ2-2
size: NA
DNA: TGCGCCAGCAGCTTCGCTAGCGGGAGATCGAACACCGGGGAGCTGTTTTTT
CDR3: CASSFASGRSNTGELFF

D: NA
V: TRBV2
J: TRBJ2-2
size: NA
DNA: TGTGCCAGCAGTGAAGCGAACACCGGGGAGCTGTTTTTT
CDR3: CASSEANTGELFF

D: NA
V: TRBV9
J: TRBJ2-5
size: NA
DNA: TGTGCCAGCAGCGAGCAGCCGGAACAAGAGACCCAGTACTTC
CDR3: CASSEQPEQETQYF

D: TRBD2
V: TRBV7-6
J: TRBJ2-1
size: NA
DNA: TGTGCCAGCAGCTCCGCCGGGACTAGCGGGAACAATGAGCAGTTCTTC
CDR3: CASSSAGTSGNNEQFF

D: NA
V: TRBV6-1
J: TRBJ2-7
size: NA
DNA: TGTGCCAGCAGGACCGGGCCGTTAACCTACGAGCAGTACTTC
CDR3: CASRTGPLTYEQYF

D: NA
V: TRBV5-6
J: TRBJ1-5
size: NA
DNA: TGTGCCAGCAGCTTATCGCCGGTCATGATCTTT
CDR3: CASSLSPVMIF

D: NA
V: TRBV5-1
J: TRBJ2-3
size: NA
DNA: TGCGCCAGCAGCTTTCCCAGCGGAGACCTCCGTACAGATACGCAGTATTTT
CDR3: CASSFPSGDLRTDTQYF

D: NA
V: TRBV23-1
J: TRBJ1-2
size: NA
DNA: TGCGCCAGCAGTCAATTGGCCTCGTCTGGCTATGGCTACACCTTC
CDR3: CASSQLASSGYGYTF

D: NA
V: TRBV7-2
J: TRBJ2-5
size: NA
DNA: TGTGCCAGCAGCTTAAGGGGGGATAGGGAGACCCAGTACTTC
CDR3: CASSLRGDRETQYF